The 3 T cell receptor beta chains below come from one sample, sequenced in a study of blood T cell repertoires in COVID-19. TCRdb's copy holds only in-frame clones and misses some; the assay was immunoSEQ multiplex PCR. The repertoire holds around 67,000 clones, with roughly 77% as singletons. Sequencing used peripheral blood. The source of these receptors is a woman in her 70s with acute or convalescent COVID-19.

The V gene is TRBV30, the J gene TRBJ2-7; D is unclear. Germline lookup yields CDR1 GTSNPN and CDR2 SVGIG (reference sequence). Deletions cut 0 bases from V and 1 base from J, with 7 bases between. The CDR3 runs 13 residues. DNA of the CDR3: TGTGCCTGGAGTGTCCTCAGATCCTACGAGCAGTACTTC. This translates into CAWSVLRSYEQYF. Combining the CDR3 with reference TRBV30 and TRBJ2-7 gives the whole variable domain SQTIHQWPATLVQPVGSPLSLECTVEGTSNPNLYWYRQAAGRGLQLLFYSVGIGQISSEVPQNLSASRPQDRQFILSSKKLLLSDSGFYLCAWSVLRSYEQYFGPGTRLTVT.

The rearrangement uses TRBV14 and TRBJ2-7; tentatively, D is TRBD2 (5 bases). Trimming shortened V by 5 bases and J by 0 bases, and 8 bases separated the two germline ends. The CDR3 length is 13 residues. The V gene's germline CDR1 is SGHDN and CDR2 FVKESK. The CDR3: CASSSSYSYEQYF. The CDR3 bases are TGTGCCAGCAGCTCTAGCTACTCCTACGAGCAGTACTTC.

This sequence joins TRBV6-2 or TRBV6-3 and TRBJ2-3; 8 bases map to TRBD2. V shed 3 bases, J shed 0 bases, and the junction held 5 bases outside the gene matches. Germline V lookup: CDR1 MNHEY, CDR2 SVGEGT. CDR3 length: 16 residues. Written as DNA, the CDR3 is TGTGCCAGCAGTTATGCACTAGCGGCTAGCACAGATACGCAGTATTTT. Its protein product is CASSYALAASTDTQYF.